The source of this T cell receptor (beta chain) is a study of T cell clonality in common variable immunodeficiency. Control and CVID samples contributed equal amounts of genomic DNA. The protocol was immunoSEQ multiplex PCR, while the TCRdb copy is restricted to in-frame clones and leaves out a portion. The sample holds 30,000 to 40,000 clones, and no clone turns up only once. Blood samples were heparinized, about 5 to 9 ml per donor. This clone was counted only a few times. The antigen is undetermined. Germline and junction disagree at one end, which may indicate a read error. The read ends 3 residues before the CDR3 terminus; that terminus is restored from the germline J gene. General study points: Links between repertoire features and CVID complications were heterogeneity-limited. CVID subjects shared fewer TCRbeta clones than healthy controls did.

This CDR3 is 11 amino acids long. Germline CDR1 is GTSNPN and CDR2 is SVGIG (reference sequence). The V call is TRBV30, the J call TRBJ1-3, with unresolved D. Sequencing input: peripheral blood mononuclear cells. The receptor was derived from a person aged 18 to 69 in good health. The sequenced part of the CDR3 DNA is TGTGCCTGGAGTCTGAGAAACACA. Residues: CAWSLRNT. The entire CDR3 protein reads CAWSLRNTIYF.